This TCR beta chain was retrieved from a study of long-term antiretroviral therapy in people with HIV. The assay used was immunoSEQ (version v3.0), run at survey level. Assay used: immunoSEQ multiplex PCR; TCRdb lists only in-frame clones, some missing. The sample holds over 30,000 clones, roughly 80% seen once. V was clipped by 4 bases and J by 5 bases, with 14 bases between them. The CDR3 is 14 amino acids. The germline V gene encodes CDR1 MNHNY and CDR2 SVGAGI (reference sequence). The chain joins TRBV6-6 to TRBJ1-1; D possibly corresponds to TRBD1 (6 bases). The sequencing here drew on unsorted PBMCs, taken 2 years after starting antiretroviral therapy. The TCR was taken from a woman aged 45-59 years with HIV. The CDR3 nucleotides are TGTGCCAGCAGTTCGAGCAGGGGAAATACTGAAGCTTTCTTT. It codes for CASSSSRGNTEAFF.